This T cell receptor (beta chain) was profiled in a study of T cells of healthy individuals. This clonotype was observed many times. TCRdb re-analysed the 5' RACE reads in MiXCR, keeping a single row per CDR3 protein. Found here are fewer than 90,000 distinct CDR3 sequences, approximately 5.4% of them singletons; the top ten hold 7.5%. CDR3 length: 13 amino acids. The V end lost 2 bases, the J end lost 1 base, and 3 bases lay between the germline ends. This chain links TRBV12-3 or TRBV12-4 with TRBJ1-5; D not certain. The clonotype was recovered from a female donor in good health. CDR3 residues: CASSLTSNQPQHF. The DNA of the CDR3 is TGTGCCAGCAGTTTAACGAGCAATCAGCCCCAGCATTTT.